These T cell receptor beta chains were read from a single sample in a study of T-cell memory formation after mild COVID-19. TCRdb fed the 5' RACE reads into MiXCR, producing one record per CDR3 protein. The table shows 200,000 to 250,000 distinct CDR3 sequences, with just over 15% occurring only once. Sequenced material: PBMCs or a T cell subset sorted from them (not recorded which). These receptors were obtained from an adult woman who had mild COVID-19 (a few samples of this study predate the infection). Cell type and time point are not known. Both conserved end residues are part of each CDR3. D genes are given only for firm matches. Expanded clones are given a class, and other clones once, few, many or no size at all.

clone size	V gene	J gene	D gene	CDR3 protein	CDR3 DNA
-	TRBV20-1	TRBJ1-1	-	CSARRGSGTEAFF	TGCAGTGCGAGACGTGGGTCGGGAACTGAAGCTTTCTTT
few	TRBV7-2	TRBJ2-5	TRBD2	CASSLTSGGTQYF	TGTGCCAGCAGCTTAACTAGCGGGGGGACCCAGTACTTC
-	TRBV19	TRBJ2-1	TRBD1	CASSTGQGWGDNEQFF	TGTGCCAGTAGTACTGGACAGGGGTGGGGTGACAATGAGCAGTTCTTC
-	TRBV3-1	TRBJ2-2	-	CASSQSWGELFF	TGTGCCAGCAGCCAGAGCTGGGGGGAGCTGTTTTTT
few	TRBV5-1	TRBJ2-5	-	CASSISGQGIETQYF	TGCGCCAGCAGCATATCGGGGCAGGGAATAGAGACCCAGTACTTC
many	TRBV12-3/TRBV12-4	TRBJ1-1	-	CASSLLQGAAFF	TGTGCCAGCAGTTTGCTTCAGGGCGCAGCTTTCTTT
few	TRBV7-2	TRBJ2-1	TRBD2	CASSRPTSGPDLRTYNEQFF	TGTGCCAGCAGCCGCCCTACTAGCGGACCGGACCTTCGGACCTACAATGAGCAGTTCTTC
-	TRBV12-3/TRBV12-4	TRBJ2-6	-	CASKMSSGANVLTF	TGTGCCAGCAAAATGAGCTCTGGGGCCAACGTCCTGACTTTC
-	TRBV19	TRBJ2-7	TRBD1	CASRDDRGEQYF	TGTGCCAGTCGAGACGACAGGGGAGAGCAGTACTTC
few	TRBV7-9	TRBJ2-5	-	CAGKTGHIETQYF	TGTGCCGGCAAAACAGGGCACATCGAGACCCAGTACTTC
few	TRBV29-1	TRBJ2-2	TRBD2	CGLTSGMGGTGELFF	TGCGGCTTGACTAGCGGGATGGGAGGCACCGGGGAGCTGTTTTTT
few	TRBV7-2	TRBJ2-1	-	CASSSDRGGYNEQFF	TGTGCCAGCAGCTCAGACAGGGGAGGGTACAATGAGCAGTTCTTC
many	TRBV27	TRBJ2-3	-	CASSSNGQPDTQYF	TGTGCCAGCAGTTCCAACGGACAACCAGATACGCAGTATTTT
few	TRBV25-1	TRBJ2-7	-	CASSIGYEQYF	TGTGCCAGCAGTATCGGGTACGAGCAGTACTTC
few	TRBV5-1	TRBJ2-3	-	CASSHSWPGFTDTQYF	TGCGCCAGCAGCCACTCCTGGCCAGGTTTCACAGATACGCAGTATTTT
few	TRBV6-5	TRBJ2-5	TRBD1	CASRPWTGNQETQYF	TGTGCCAGCAGACCTTGGACAGGGAACCAAGAGACCCAGTACTTC
-	TRBV18	TRBJ2-6	TRBD1	CASSRGQGPSGANVLTF	TGTGCCAGCTCACGGGGACAGGGGCCCTCTGGGGCCAACGTCCTGACTTTC
-	TRBV7-2	TRBJ2-3	TRBD1	CASSFPTGDDTDTQYF	TGTGCCAGCAGCTTTCCGACAGGGGATGACACAGATACGCAGTATTTT
-	TRBV3-1	TRBJ2-3	-	CASSPRRLAGITDTQYF	TGTGCCAGCAGTCCCCGAAGGCTGGCGGGGATCACAGATACGCAGTATTTT
-	TRBV2	TRBJ2-7	-	CASSSREQYF	TGTGCCAGCAGTTCCCGCGAGCAGTACTTC
many	TRBV29-1	TRBJ2-3	TRBD1	CSVAPGQSTDTQYF	TGCAGCGTGGCCCCGGGACAGAGCACAGATACGCAGTATTTT
many	TRBV11-2	TRBJ1-2	TRBD1	CASSLGTGNYGYTF	TGTGCCAGCAGCTTAGGGACAGGGAACTATGGCTACACCTTC
few	TRBV19	TRBJ1-5	TRBD1	CASSGTGNQPQHF	TGTGCCAGTAGTGGGACAGGGAACCAGCCCCAGCATTTT
-	TRBV12-3/TRBV12-4	TRBJ2-7	-	CASSPGRRIAYEQYF	TGTGCCAGCAGCCCTGGACGGAGGATCGCCTACGAGCAGTACTTC
few	TRBV6-6	TRBJ1-1	-	CAIKGRINTEAFF	TGTGCCATCAAGGGCAGGATCAACACTGAAGCTTTCTTT
-	TRBV10-3	TRBJ1-1	-	CAISEDQLTTAEAFF	TGTGCCATCAGTGAAGACCAGTTGACGACCGCTGAAGCTTTCTTT
many	TRBV12-3/TRBV12-4	TRBJ2-6	-	CASAGVSGANVLTF	TGTGCCAGCGCTGGTGTGTCTGGGGCCAACGTCCTGACTTTC
-	TRBV6-1	TRBJ2-1	-	CASSMASRGSYNEQFF	TGTGCCAGCTCCATGGCTAGCAGGGGCTCCTACAATGAGCAGTTCTTC